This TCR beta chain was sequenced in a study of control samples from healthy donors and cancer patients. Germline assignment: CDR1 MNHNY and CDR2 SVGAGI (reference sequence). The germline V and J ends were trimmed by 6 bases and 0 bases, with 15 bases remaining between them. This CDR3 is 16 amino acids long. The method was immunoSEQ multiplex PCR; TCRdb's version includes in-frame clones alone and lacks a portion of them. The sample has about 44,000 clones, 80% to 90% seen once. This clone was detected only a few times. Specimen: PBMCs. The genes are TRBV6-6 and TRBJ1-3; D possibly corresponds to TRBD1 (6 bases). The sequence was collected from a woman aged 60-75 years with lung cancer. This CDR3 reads CASSPPRGVSGNTIYF. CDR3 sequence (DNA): TGTGCCAGCAGCCCTCCGAGGGGGGTCTCTGGAAACACCATATATTTT.